This T cell receptor beta chain was obtained from a study of blood T cells in healthy people across ages. This clonotype was seen a few times. Antigen unknown. General observations from the study: While age rose, TCR beta diversity per million T cells dropped in a roughly linear way. In long-lived donors, naive CD4+ cell counts and diversity exceeded those of aged donors.

Trimming shortened V by 6 bases and J by 8 bases, and 16 bases separated the two germline ends. The CDR3 is 14 amino acids. Per the germline V gene, CDR1 is MNHEY and CDR2 is SMNVEV (reference sequence). The second PCR ran roughly 6 to 11 cycles with a sample-barcoded 5' primer and J-beta primers. TCRdb itself ran the 5' RACE reads through MiXCR, one entry per CDR3 protein. The sample holds approximately 1,100,000 distinct CDR3 sequences, 40% to 55% seen once. Every sample yielded at least 6.5 million isolated PBMCs. Sequenced input: blood. This chain uses TRBV27 with TRBJ1-4, with D perhaps TRBD1 (5 bases). This TCR was recovered from a woman in her fifties or sixties in good health. This CDR3 reads CASRRGSLLEKLFF. CDR3 DNA sequence: TGTGCCAGCAGGAGGGGAAGCCTCCTCGAAAAACTGTTTTTT.